This T cell receptor beta chain appears in the sequencing data of a study of blood T cell repertoires in COVID-19. Whole-study context: Samples representing acute and convalescent COVID-19 were sourced from the United States, Italy and Spain. The cDNA or gDNA used as material had been derived from T cells, B-cell-depleted T cells, or PBMCs.

The CDR3 is made up of 12 amino acids. CDR1 and CDR2 (germline): GTSNPN, SVGIG (reference sequence). V was pared by 7 bases and J by 3 bases, with 12 bases between. This clone has only a few counts. Under the authors' procedure: Amplification of reference gene primers was used by the study to estimate nucleated cell counts. TCRdb's copy holds only in-frame clones and misses some; the assay was immunoSEQ multiplex PCR. V, J and clone size are those of that table, while D and trimming were read from the DNA. The sample contains over 200,000 clones, around 90% of which appear only once. This clonotype was sampled from a woman aged 18 to 35 who had recovered from COVID-19. The sequenced sample consisted of peripheral blood. The chain uses TRBV30 and TRBJ1-2; D remains ambiguous. CDR3 loop: CASTRFDYGYTF. As DNA, the CDR3 is TGTGCCTCAACTCGATTCGACTATGGCTACACCTTC.